This record looks at one T cell receptor (beta chain) sequence and its context. Clones were read by immunoSEQ multiplex PCR, and TCRdb kept only the in-frame ones, dropping some. The sample holds about 120,000 clones; around 89% are singletons and the top ten take approximately 1.7%. These data are taken from a study of PD-L1 blockade in urothelial cancer. Time point meaning: peripheral blood 6 weeks after treatment start. The clonotype originates from a man aged 55-75 years with urothelial cancer. The sample here was PBMCs, taken around atezolizumab (anti-PD-L1) treatment.

CDR3 DNA: TGTGCCAGCAGCCGCGGACTAGCGGGAGCTCTCAATGAGCAGTTCTTC. Translation gives CASSRGLAGALNEQFF. J is TRBJ2-1 and V is TRBV14; 13 positions match TRBD2. Germline V gene lookup returns CDR1 SGHDN and CDR2 FVKESK. The CDR3 covers 16 residues. Germline trimming cut 4 bases from V and 6 bases from J; bases unmatched to any gene: 6.